These T cell receptor beta chains were read from a single sample in a study of naive and memory T cell subsets. Via MiXCR, TCRdb re-called the UMI-ligation and nested PCR reads, giving one row per CDR3 protein. The data contain more than 100,000 distinct CDR3 sequences, 36% of them seen just once; the ten biggest clones take up 0.8% to 1%. Sequencing input: central memory CD4+ T cells from blood. The receptors stem from a human donor in good health. Both conserved end residues are part of each CDR3. A D gene is named only where the DNA matches it firmly. Size tells how often a clone was seen (once, few, many) or the class of an expanded clone, and some rows leave it out.

d_call j_call cdr3_length v_call clone_size cdr3_nt cdr3_aa
- TRBJ1-1 13 TRBV12-3/TRBV12-4 - TGTGCCAGCAGTTTAGCTTGGGACACTGAAGCTTTCTTT CASSLAWDTEAFF
TRBD2 TRBJ2-1 14 TRBV12-3/TRBV12-4 few TGTGCCAGCAGCTTGACTAGCGGATACAATGAGCAGTTCTTC CASSLTSGYNEQFF
- TRBJ1-5 12 TRBV29-1 - TGCAGCGTTTCCGGTAGCAATCAGCCCCAGCATTTT CSVSGSNQPQHF
- TRBJ2-7 15 TRBV6-2/TRBV6-3 - TGTGCCAGCAGCCCGGACCGGGGAGGTCCCTACGAGCAGCACTTC CASSPDRGGPYEQHF
- TRBJ1-3 14 TRBV3-1 many TGTGCCAGCAGCCCCCGAGGGGCTGGAAACACCATATATTTT CASSPRGAGNTIYF
- TRBJ2-7 11 TRBV9 few TGTGCCAGCAGCGTGGGAATAGAGCAGTACTTC CASSVGIEQYF
- TRBJ2-3 13 TRBV5-1 few TGCGCCAGCAGCGACAGGTTCACAGATACGCAGTATTTT CASSDRFTDTQYF
- TRBJ1-3 13 TRBV20-1 - TGCAGTGCAAGTTCTGGCTCTGGAAACACCATATATTTT CSASSGSGNTIYF
- TRBJ2-7 16 TRBV7-6 few TGTGCCAGCAGCTTAGGATCCTTGGGCTCAGCCTACGAGCAGTACTTC CASSLGSLGSAYEQYF
- TRBJ1-5 16 TRBV29-1 - TGCAGCGTAGGGTCTGGGGGGGGGAGAAGCAATCAGCCCCAGCATTTT CSVGSGGGRSNQPQHF
- TRBJ1-5 16 TRBV6-6 - TGTGCCAGCAGTTACTCGGGCCAGGGTAATAGTCAGCCCCAGCATTTT CASSYSGQGNSQPQHF
- TRBJ1-2 13 TRBV29-1 - TGCAGCGTCAACAGGGTAGATGTCTATGGCTACACCTTC CSVNRVDVYGYTF
TRBD2 TRBJ2-7 15 TRBV7-2 - TGTGCCAGCAGCCTCCGGTGGACTAGCGGCTACGAGCAGTACTTC CASSLRWTSGYEQYF
TRBD1 TRBJ2-7 14 TRBV3-1 few TGTGCCAGCAGCCGGGACAGGGTCTCCTACGAGCAGTACTTC CASSRDRVSYEQYF
- TRBJ2-1 15 TRBV20-1 once TGCAGTGCCACGAAAGGAACGACTAGAGCGGGTGAGCAGTTCTTC CSATKGTTRAGEQFF
- TRBJ1-5 13 TRBV6-1 - TGTGCCAGCAGTGCTACAGGAAATCAGCCCCAGCATTTT CASSATGNQPQHF
- TRBJ2-1 12 TRBV6-1 - TGTGCCAGCAGAGTGGATTACAATGAGCAGTTCTTC CASRVDYNEQFF
TRBD2 TRBJ2-1 16 TRBV18 - TGTGCCAGCTCAGCGACTAGCGGCCTCCTATACAATGAGCAGTTCTTC CASSATSGLLYNEQFF
- TRBJ2-1 15 TRBV28 many TGTGCCAGCAGTCGCCCCGGGACTGCCGAGAATGAGCAGTTCTTC CASSRPGTAENEQFF
- TRBJ1-3 13 TRBV29-1 - TGCAGCGTTTCAGGGAGCTCTGGAAACACCATATATTTT CSVSGSSGNTIYF
- TRBJ2-5 14 TRBV4-3 - TGCGCCAGCAGCCAAGATATGGGAGCAGAGACCCAGTACTTC CASSQDMGAETQYF
TRBD1 TRBJ1-2 12 TRBV6-1 - TGTGCCAGCAGGGGATGGACAGGGCAGTACACCTTC CASRGWTGQYTF
- TRBJ2-5 14 TRBV10-3 - TGTGCCACCCAGTTATCAGCGAGCCAAGAGACCCAGTACTTC CATQLSASQETQYF
TRBD2 TRBJ2-3 14 TRBV29-1 - TGCAGCGTCGGATCTAGCGGGAGGTCGGATACGCAGTATTTT CSVGSSGRSDTQYF
- TRBJ1-5 14 TRBV7-2 - TGTGCCAGCAGCTTAGCGGGGGGGCCTCAGCCCCAGCATTTT CASSLAGGPQPQHF
- TRBJ2-3 12 TRBV30 - TGTGCCTGGAGTCCCCTGGGAGATACGCAGTATTTT CAWSPLGDTQYF
- TRBJ2-1 15 TRBV6-2/TRBV6-3 - TGTGCCAGCAGTTACGGGAGGGGGGGCCTCAATGAGCAGTTCTTC CASSYGRGGLNEQFF
- TRBJ2-7 12 TRBV28 few TGTGCCAGCAGTTTATTCGGGGATGAGCAGTACTTC CASSLFGDEQYF
- TRBJ2-7 17 TRBV6-2/TRBV6-3 once TGTGCCAGCCACCCCGAGGGCCGGAGGCTCCCGGACTACGAGCAGTACTTC CASHPEGRRLPDYEQYF
- TRBJ1-2 14 TRBV9 - TGTGCCAGCAGCGTAGCAGGGGCAATTGGTGGCTACACCTTC CASSVAGAIGGYTF
- TRBJ2-2 16 TRBV30 - TGTGCCGGAACTAAGGGCAGGGGAGCGAACACCGGGGAGCTGTTTTTT CAGTKGRGANTGELFF
TRBD1 TRBJ1-1 12 TRBV29-1 - TGCAGCGGTGGACACAGGGGTGGTCGGGCTTTCTTT CSGGHRGGRAFF
TRBD1 TRBJ1-4 17 TRBV6-5 - TGTGCCAGCAGTTACTCTGGGACAGGGGGTACTAATGAAAAACTGTTTTTT CASSYSGTGGTNEKLFF
TRBD1 TRBJ1-4 16 TRBV4-3 few TGCGCCAGCAGACCGGGACAGGGTCCAACTAATGAAAAACTGTTTTTT CASRPGQGPTNEKLFF
TRBD1 TRBJ2-2 13 TRBV6-1 - TGTGCCAGCAGGCAGGGGGCTGTCGGGGAGCTGTTTTTT CASRQGAVGELFF
TRBD2 TRBJ2-1 15 TRBV7-9 few TGTGCCAGCAGCATCCCGGGACTAGCGATCAATGAGCAGTTCTTC CASSIPGLAINEQFF
- TRBJ2-2 14 TRBV30 - TGTGCCTGGAGTAGCGGGTCCTACACCGGGGAGCTGTTTTTT CAWSSGSYTGELFF
- TRBJ2-3 14 TRBV20-1 - TGCAGTGCTGGAGAGACCATCCGCACAGATACGCAGTATTTT CSAGETIRTDTQYF
- TRBJ1-2 12 TRBV20-1 - TGTCACCTTGGGCAGATAAACTATGGCTACACCTTC CHLGQINYGYTF
- TRBJ1-1 15 TRBV12-3/TRBV12-4 - TGTGCCAGCAGACCGGAGGGAGGAATAGTCACTGAAGCTTTCTTT CASRPEGGIVTEAFF
TRBD1 TRBJ1-5 19 TRBV5-8 once TGTGCCAGCAGCTTGGAAAGGGACAGGGGGTCCTATAGCAATCAGCCCCAGCATTTT CASSLERDRGSYSNQPQHF
TRBD1 TRBJ1-5 12 TRBV29-1 many TGCAGCGTTCGGACAGGGGATCAGCCCCAGCATTTT CSVRTGDQPQHF
TRBD2 TRBJ2-7 16 TRBV5-1 - TGCGCCAGCAGCTCCCGGACTAGCGGGAGCTCCTACGAGCAGTACTTC CASSSRTSGSSYEQYF
- TRBJ2-1 15 TRBV18 - TGTGCCAGCTCACCAGGGGGGGCCTCCTACAATGAGCAGTTCTTC CASSPGGASYNEQFF
TRBD1 TRBJ1-1 15 TRBV6-5 - TGTGCCAGCAAAGGACAGGGAGCGGCGTACACTGAAGCTTTCTTT CASKGQGAAYTEAFF
- TRBJ1-5 13 TRBV20-1 - TGCAGTGCTAGAGATGGGATGGGGCAGCCCCAGCATTTT CSARDGMGQPQHF
TRBD1 TRBJ2-5 14 TRBV20-1 - TGCAGTGCTAGGAAGGGGGCGGACCAAGAGACCCAGTACTTC CSARKGADQETQYF
- TRBJ2-7 15 TRBV4-1 - TGCGCCAGCACTTTATCTAGGGGCAGCTCCTACGAGCAGTACTTC CASTLSRGSSYEQYF
TRBD2 TRBJ2-1 14 TRBV12-3/TRBV12-4 - TGTGCCAGCAGTCGGACTAGCGGGAGTTATGAGCAGTTCTTC CASSRTSGSYEQFF
- TRBJ1-5 14 TRBV19 few TGTGCCAGTAGGAAGCAGGCGAACAATCAGCCCCAGCATTTT CASRKQANNQPQHF
TRBD1 TRBJ2-5 12 TRBV6-5 few TGTGCCAGCTCCACAGGGGCAACATTAGTGCACTTC CASSTGATLVHF
TRBD2 TRBJ2-2 15 TRBV18 few TGTGCCAGCTCACCACCGGGGACTAGGACCCGGGAGCTGTTTTTT CASSPPGTRTRELFF
TRBD1 TRBJ1-2 15 TRBV6-4 - TGTGCCAGCAGTCCGGGACAGGGTTCTAACTATGGCTACACCTTC CASSPGQGSNYGYTF
- TRBJ1-1 12 TRBV5-8 - TGTGCCAGCAGTCCGGGCCCCACAGGAGCTTTCTTT CASSPGPTGAFF
- TRBJ2-4 14 TRBV5-1 - TGCGCCAGCAGCCCGCAGGGGAAGAGGTACATTCAGTACTTC CASSPQGKRYIQYF
- TRBJ1-5 15 TRBV27 few TGTGCCAGCAGTTTAACCAGGGATCCCAATCAGCCCCAGCATTTT CASSLTRDPNQPQHF
- TRBJ1-4 13 TRBV28 - TGTGCCAGCAGTTTCCCACAGAATGAAAAACTGTTTTTT CASSFPQNEKLFF
TRBD1 TRBJ1-1 12 TRBV10-1 once TGCGCCAGCAGCTACCGACAGGGTGAAGCTTTCTTT CASSYRQGEAFF
- TRBJ2-7 14 TRBV10-3 - TGTGCCACCCAAAACGCGGGGCAACACTACGAGCAGTACTTC CATQNAGQHYEQYF
- TRBJ2-7 14 TRBV29-1 many TGCAGCGTTGCGAGCTCCTATTCTTCCTACGAGCAGTACTTC CSVASSYSSYEQYF